The 6 T cell receptor beta chains given below trace back to one sample, sequenced in a study of blood T cells in healthy people across ages. With a J-beta primer mix and a sample-barcoded 5' primer, a second PCR ran about 7 to 12 cycles. From the 5' RACE reads, TCRdb called clonotypes with MiXCR, one entry per CDR3 protein. Of over 950,000 distinct CDR3 sequences listed, about 51% were seen once; the top ten hold roughly 23%. Source material: blood. Receptors were obtained from a woman aged 60-75 years in good health.

This clonotype was detected only a few times. The chain employs TRBV14 and TRBJ1-6; D is uncertain. The CDR3 is 14 residues long. V lost 3 bases, J lost 5 bases, and 8 bases lay in between. Looked up from germline, CDR1 is SGHDN and CDR2 is FVKESK. The DNA of the CDR3 is TGTGCCAGCAGCCAGGGGTTAAATAATTCACCCCTCCACTTT. Its translation is CASSQGLNNSPLHF.

There are a few counts of this clonotype. The chain recombines TRBV7-9 with TRBJ2-5; 9 nucleotides agree with TRBD2. CDR3 size: 14 residues. The germline CDR1 and CDR2 sequences are SEHNR and FQNEAQ (reference sequence). After removal of 5 bases from V and 5 bases from J, the junction contained 6 bases not matched to a gene. CDR3 in DNA: TGTGCCAGCAGCCCCGGGACTAGCAGGGAGACCCAGTACTTC. Encoded protein: CASSPGTSRETQYF.

This clonotype was observed a few times. This sequence joins TRBV9 and TRBJ2-1; 11 bases are shared with TRBD2. The germline V gene has CDR1 SGDLS and CDR2 YYNGEE. The V gene end was trimmed by 4 bases and the J gene end by 14 bases; junction bases not matched to a gene: 14. This CDR3 contains 15 residues. The DNA of the CDR3 is TGTGCCAGCAGCCCGACTAGCGGGACCGGAAGAGGCGAGTTCTTC. This translates into CASSPTSGTGRGEFF.

This clonotype was detected only once. This chain joins TRBV12-3 or TRBV12-4 and TRBJ1-5; 7 bases map to TRBD1. The CDR3 runs to 14 residues. V was pared by 3 bases and J by 4 bases, with 3 bases of the junction left unmatched. CDR3 region: CASSLGTENQPQHF. DNA of the CDR3: TGTGCCAGCAGTTTGGGGACAGAAAATCAGCCCCAGCATTTT.

V gene TRBV10-3 combines with J gene TRBJ2-7, with 7 bases matching TRBD2. The CDR3 loop spans 14 amino acids. V was clipped by 4 bases and J by 4 bases; unmatched bases: 7. The germline gives CDR1 ENHRY, CDR2 SYGVKD. DNA of the CDR3: TGTGCCATCAGTGGAATCGGGGGGTCGTACGAGCAGTACTTC. Its protein is CAISGIGGSYEQYF.

This clonotype was seen only a few times. The chain recombines TRBV2 with TRBJ1-2; D uncertain. The CDR3 contains 11 residues. Trimming took off 5 bases at V and 7 bases at J, with 8 bases between the two ends. CDR1 and CDR2 from the germline V gene are SNHLY and FYNNEI. In nucleotides, the CDR3 is TGTGCCAGCAGTCAGGATCGTGGCTACACCTTC. Translating it yields CASSQDRGYTF.